This passage covers 5 T cell receptor beta chains from one sample sequenced in a study of tumor-infiltrating lymphocytes in primary liver carcinoma. A primer matching the constant region was used to make TCR beta cDNA from 500 to 650 ng of total RNA. Each TCR beta library was derived from three nested multiplex PCR rounds that employed slightly modified ARM-PCR. Two initial PCR rounds of around 10 cycles each paired TRBV1-TRBV30 forward primers with a C-beta reverse primer. MiXCR was run by TCRdb on the multiplex PCR reads, yielding one entry per CDR3 protein. The sample contains under 200,000 distinct CDR3 sequences, 65% of which appear only once. Germline DNA was also extracted, and blood RNA was taken from unsorted whole blood. The specimen was peripheral blood. All receptors derive from a woman aged 55-69 years with primary liver carcinoma and hepatitis B virus infection.

Comment on this clonotype: This clone may be a read error of a much larger clone one base away. The chain couples TRBV5-5 to TRBJ2-7; a weak D match, TRBD2 (5 bases). The CDR3 is made up of 13 amino acids. Germline assignment: CDR1 SGHKS and CDR2 YYEKEE (reference sequence). In DNA, the CDR3 is TGTGCCAACAGCCGCCCCCCCGGGGAAGAGCAGTACTTC. This translates into CANSRPPGEEQYF. The full variable domain, with the rest looked up from reference TRBV5-5 and TRBJ2-7, is DAGVTQSPTHLIKTRGQQVTLRCSPISGHKSVSWYQQVLGQGPQFIFQYYEKEERGRGNFPDRFSARQFPNYSSELNVNALLLGDSALYLCANSRPPGEEQYFGPGTRLTVT.

On this clonotype itself: Its ends do not fully match the called genes, so a read error is possible. The chain links TRBV11-3 to TRBJ2-1, with D perhaps matching TRBD2 (6 bases). CDR3 length equals 18 residues. Germline-derived CDR1 and CDR2 are SGHNT and YENEEA. The DNA of the CDR3 is TGTACCAGCAACTTAGGTCGACGGGACTTGTCCTCCTACAATGAGCAGTTCTTC. Translated, it gives CTSNLGRRDLSSYNEQFF.

Ten or more counts support this clonotype. J is TRBJ2-2 and V is TRBV12-3 or TRBV12-4; D is possibly TRBD1 (5 bases). This CDR3 comprises 16 residues. V dropped 3 bases and J dropped 8 bases, with 19 bases sitting between them. CDR3 protein: CASSFNRPADGGELFF. Written as DNA, the CDR3 is TGTGCCAGCAGTTTCAACAGGCCGGCCGATGGGGGGGAGCTGTTTTTT.

The genes are TRBV7-9 and TRBJ1-1; 8 bases agree with TRBD1. The trim removed 2 bases at V and 5 bases at J, leaving 10 bases unmatched. The CDR3 loop spans 16 amino acids. CDR1 SEHNR and CDR2 FQNEAQ come from the germline V gene (reference sequence). CDR3 bases: TGTGCCAGCAGCTTAAGGGACAGGTGGCCTTGGACTGAAGCTTTCTTT. Amino acid sequence: CASSLRDRWPWTEAFF.

A word on this clonotype: Relative to the germline gene, one junction end is altered; a read error may explain this. This chain uses TRBV3-1 with TRBJ2-7; 7 nucleotides line up with TRBD1. Germline V gives CDR1 LGHDT, CDR2 YNNKEL (reference sequence). The CDR3 is made up of 15 amino acids. CDR3 DNA sequence: TGTGCCAGCAGCCAAGATTGGGGAAGGGGGCCTGAGCAGTATTTC. This gives the protein CASSQDWGRGPEQYF.